Listed here is a single T cell receptor beta chain. This sample is drawn from a study of CD8 T cells in Susac syndrome. Matched for age and sex, the controls were healthy donors. Deletions cut 4 bases from V and 0 bases from J, with 11 bases between. CDR1 and CDR2 (germline): MDHEN, SYDVKM. CDR3 length equals 15 residues. Random hexamers were used to reverse transcribe an amount of roughly 0.45 to 1 ug RNA. TCRdb re-derived calls from the immunoSEQ multiplex PCR reads in MiXCR, one entry per CDR3 protein. Among around 56,000 distinct CDR3 sequences listed, approximately 90% were seen once. This clonotype originated in a human donor in good health. The V and J genes are TRBV28 and TRBJ2-3, with D unresolved. The sequenced sample was CD8+ T cells from PBMCs. Here the CDR3 reads CASSWLELSTDTQYF. The CDR3 nucleotides read TGTGCCAGCAGTTGGCTAGAATTAAGCACAGATACGCAGTATTTT.